This TCR beta chain appears in the sequencing data of a study of tumor-infiltrating lymphocytes in oesophageal squamous cell carcinoma. Germline lookup yields CDR1 SEHNR and CDR2 FQNEAQ (reference sequence). V was pared by 4 bases and J by 10 bases, with 9 bases of the junction left unmatched. The CDR3 extends over 14 amino acids. In this sample, this clonotype turned up many times. From the PCR reads, TCRdb called clonotypes with MiXCR, one entry per CDR3 protein. The table includes around 15,000 distinct CDR3 sequences, around 50% detected once. The sequence was obtained from a male donor with esophageal squamous cell carcinoma. The V and J genes are TRBV7-9 and TRBJ2-1; 8 bases are a match to TRBD2. The source material was esophageal tumor tissue. The CDR3 coding sequence is TGTGCCAGCAGCTCTATTCCGGGACTAGAAGAGCAGTTCTTC. It is translated as CASSSIPGLEEQFF.